The TCR beta chain under discussion was sequenced for a study of regulatory T cells in long-lasting Graves disease. As concerns this clonotype: This may be a read error, as it is one base from a much larger clone. Since no conserved phenylalanine or tryptophan closes the CDR3, a read error is the likely cause.

The CDR3 loop spans 13 amino acids. Trimming removed 2 bases from V and 8 bases from J, with 11 bases in between. From germline, CDR1 is KGHDR and CDR2 SFDVKD. Time point meaning: newly diagnosed GD, antithyroid drugs for less than 3 months. TCR sequences were obtained from RNA taken from PBMCs. Construction of TCR beta libraries relied on iRepertoire HTBI primers and on Arm-PCR targeting CDR3 regions. TCRdb independently ran MiXCR on the multiplex PCR reads; one entry per CDR3 protein. The sample includes under 800,000 distinct CDR3 sequences, approximately 15% of them seen just once. These same data were also listed under a study on T cells in Graves' hyperthyroidism and ophthalmopathy.

The V gene is TRBV24-1, the J gene TRBJ1-2; no reliable D call. The TCR originated in a woman in her 30s with Graves disease. The specimen comprised peripheral blood mononuclear cells (PBMCs), sampled at new diagnosis, from a patient treated with antithyroid drugs. The CDR3: CATSDSPTEGYTS. The CDR3 DNA follows: TGTGCCACCAGTGATTCCCCGACTGAAGGCTACACCTCC.